The rows below give T cell receptor beta chains drawn from one sample of a study of technical replicates of blood from a few donors. Some clones are missing from TCRdb's copy, which holds only in-frame ones; the method was immunoSEQ multiplex PCR. The sample records around 75,000 clones, 75% to 95% being singletons. Sequenced sample: T cells isolated from PBMCs. The receptors stem from a human donor in good health. CDR3s include the opening cysteine and the closing phenylalanine or tryptophan. A D gene is named only where the DNA matches it firmly. Clone size is given for some rows only: seen once, a few or many times, or a class if the clone is expanded.

d_gene,abundance,v_gene,j_gene,len,CDR3aa,CDR3nt
.,.,TRBV19,TRBJ2-2,11,CASPGAGELFF,TGTGCCAGCCCCGGTGCTGGGGAGCTGTTTTTT
TRBD1,.,TRBV27,TRBJ1-5,16,CASSATGTVSNQPQHF,TGTGCCAGCAGTGCAACCGGGACAGTAAGCAATCAGCCCCAGCATTTT
TRBD1,.,TRBV29-1,TRBJ2-7,14,CSVTTGGLMGEQYF,TGCAGCGTTACGACAGGGGGCTTAATGGGGGAGCAGTACTTC
.,.,TRBV28,TRBJ1-2,10,CASGRYGYTF,TGTGCCAGCGGTAGATATGGCTACACCTTC
TRBD2,.,TRBV28,TRBJ2-7,14,CASRLAGVWGEQYF,TGTGCCAGCAGGTTAGCGGGAGTCTGGGGCGAGCAGTACTTC
.,.,TRBV6-1,TRBJ1-5,12,CASSELFQPQHF,TGTGCCAGCAGTGAATTATTCCAGCCCCAGCATTTT
TRBD1,.,TRBV5-1,TRBJ2-1,12,CASSLEGGQQFF,TGCGCCAGCAGCTTGGAAGGGGGCCAGCAGTTCTTC
TRBD2,.,TRBV7-8,TRBJ2-3,16,CASSLVAGGFTDTQYF,TGTGCCAGCAGCTTAGTGGCGGGGGGATTCACAGATACGCAGTATTTT
.,.,TRBV11-2,TRBJ2-1,15,CASSLDLEPLREQFF,TGTGCCAGCAGCTTAGATCTGGAACCTCTCAGGGAGCAGTTCTTC
.,once,TRBV28,TRBJ2-7,13,CASKPRGTYEQYF,TGTGCCAGCAAGCCCAGGGGAACCTACGAGCAGTACTTC
.,.,TRBV30,TRBJ2-5,13,CAWSLNGKETQYF,TGTGCCTGGAGTCTAAACGGGAAAGAGACCCAGTACTTC
.,few,TRBV5-4,TRBJ1-1,14,CASSLEGHFNAAFF,TGTGCCAGCAGCTTGGAAGGACATTTTAATGCAGCTTTCTTT
.,.,TRBV19,TRBJ1-2,13,CASSIWPNYGYTF,TGTGCCAGTAGTATTTGGCCAAACTATGGCTACACCTTC
TRBD2,.,TRBV9,TRBJ2-1,16,CASSGGPGLELDEQFF,TGTGCCAGCAGCGGGGGGCCGGGACTAGAGTTGGATGAGCAGTTCTTC
.,.,TRBV5-8,TRBJ2-5,13,CASSLAQSETQYF,TGTGCCAGCAGCTTGGCACAGTCAGAGACCCAGTACTTC
.,.,TRBV9,TRBJ2-7,15,CASSPRDNRMDEQYF,TGTGCCAGCAGCCCCCGGGACAATCGGATGGACGAGCAGTACTTC
TRBD1,.,TRBV2,TRBJ1-2,15,CASDLTGGTNYGYTF,TGTGCCAGCGACCTGACAGGGGGGACTAACTATGGCTACACCTTC
TRBD1,.,TRBV4-1,TRBJ2-7,14,CASSQGTGTYEQYF,TGCGCCAGCAGCCAGGGGACAGGAACCTACGAGCAGTACTTC
TRBD1,.,TRBV5-1,TRBJ2-7,15,CASSPGTAATYEQYF,TGCGCCAGCAGCCCAGGGACAGCTGCCACCTACGAGCAGTACTTC
TRBD1,.,TRBV30,TRBJ2-3,14,CAWSGQGLADTQYF,TGTGCCTGGAGTGGACAGGGATTAGCAGATACGCAGTATTTT
TRBD2,.,TRBV27,TRBJ2-3,15,CASGGGPPSTDTQYF,TGTGCCAGCGGGGGGGGACCGCCTAGCACAGATACGCAGTATTTT
.,.,TRBV4-2,TRBJ2-5,14,CASSQEGGEETQYF,TGTGCCAGCAGCCAAGAGGGCGGGGAAGAGACCCAGTACTTC
.,once,TRBV21-1,TRBJ2-5,18,CASSSIGTGGQGPETQYF,TGTGCCAGCAGCAGTATCGGGACAGGGGGCCAGGGCCCAGAGACCCAGTACTTC
.,.,TRBV28,TRBJ2-1,12,CASSLSPEQQFF,TGTGCCAGCAGTTTATCACCCGAGCAGCAGTTCTTC
TRBD1,.,TRBV27,TRBJ1-2,15,CASSLRGQGAYGYTF,TGTGCCAGCAGTTTAAGGGGTCAGGGGGCCTATGGCTACACCTTC
.,once,TRBV18,TRBJ1-1,15,CASSPVEGSHTEAFF,TGTGCCAGCTCACCGGTCGAGGGCTCCCACACTGAAGCTTTCTTT
.,.,TRBV28,TRBJ2-7,17,CASSWSLQGKEVDEQYF,TGTGCCAGCAGTTGGTCTCTCCAGGGTAAAGAAGTTGACGAGCAGTACTTC
.,.,TRBV5-1,TRBJ2-3,16,CASSLAPVSSTDTQYF,TGCGCCAGCAGCTTGGCCCCGGTTTCTAGCACAGATACGCAGTATTTT
TRBD1,.,TRBV4-2,TRBJ2-2,19,CASRNTGQAILGNTGELFF,TGTGCCAGCAGGAACACGGGACAGGCCATCCTAGGGAACACCGGGGAGCTGTTTTTT
TRBD2,.,TRBV29-1,TRBJ2-7,16,CAGRLAGGPLTYEQYF,TGCGCCGGCCGGCTAGCGGGAGGGCCGTTAACCTACGAGCAGTACTTC
TRBD1,.,TRBV7-6,TRBJ2-2,16,CASSLAQGMGTGELFF,TGTGCCAGCAGCTTAGCACAGGGGATGGGGACCGGGGAGCTGTTTTTT
.,.,TRBV10-3,TRBJ1-2,16,CAISVITGEANYGYTF,TGTGCCATCAGTGTGATAACAGGAGAAGCTAACTATGGCTACACCTTC
TRBD1,.,TRBV5-1,TRBJ1-1,18,CASSFLETGAEMNTEAFF,TGCGCCAGCAGCTTTCTCGAGACAGGGGCGGAAATGAACACTGAAGCTTTCTTT
.,.,TRBV27,TRBJ2-5,15,CASSLTVTQGGTQYF,TGTGCCAGCAGTTTGACAGTTACCCAGGGAGGGACCCAGTACTTC
.,.,TRBV7-9,TRBJ2-2,14,CASSPTGVTGELFF,TGTGCCAGCAGCCCAACGGGGGTTACCGGGGAGCTGTTTTTT
TRBD1,.,TRBV12-5,TRBJ2-1,16,CASGLVLPQGAYEQFF,TGTGCTAGTGGTTTGGTACTCCCACAGGGGGCGTATGAGCAGTTCTTC
.,.,TRBV4-1,TRBJ2-1,14,CASSQEPASDEQFF,TGCGCCAGCAGCCAAGAACCCGCTAGCGATGAGCAGTTCTTC
.,.,TRBV11-2,TRBJ2-1,13,CASSSLSYNEQFF,TGTGCCAGCAGCTCCCTTTCCTACAATGAGCAGTTCTTC
.,.,TRBV11-2,TRBJ2-7,11,CASSLGRAQYF,TGTGCCAGCAGCTTAGGTAGAGCCCAGTACTTC
TRBD1,.,TRBV7-9,TRBJ2-3,13,CASSIRQGDTQYF,TGTGCCAGCAGCATCAGACAGGGAGATACGCAGTATTTT
.,.,TRBV5-4,TRBJ2-3,14,CASSLDRGADTQYF,TGTGCCAGCAGCTTGGATAGGGGCGCAGATACGCAGTATTTT
TRBD1,.,TRBV25-1,TRBJ2-1,16,CASSEWGTGTYNEQFF,TGTGCCAGCAGTGAATGGGGGACAGGGACCTACAATGAGCAGTTCTTC
.,.,TRBV5-1,TRBJ1-4,13,CASSPFGNEKLFF,TGCGCCAGCAGCCCCTTCGGTAATGAAAAACTGTTTTTT
.,.,TRBV27,TRBJ1-2,16,CASSSIRRGASYGYTF,TGTGCCAGCAGTTCCATACGACGGGGAGCATCCTATGGCTACACCTTC
TRBD2,.,TRBV6-1,TRBJ2-7,16,CASSEAPSGRHYEQYF,TGTGCCAGCAGTGAAGCGCCTAGCGGGAGGCACTACGAGCAGTACTTC
.,.,TRBV1,TRBJ1-6,17,CTSSQERSGGENSPLHF,TGCACCAGCAGCCAAGAAAGGTCTGGAGGAGAGAATTCACCCCTCCACTTT
.,.,TRBV19,TRBJ1-4,14,CASSIPGINEKLFF,TGTGCCAGTAGTATCCCGGGGATCAATGAAAAACTGTTTTTT
.,.,TRBV5-1,TRBJ2-2,13,CASSPHAPGELFF,TGCGCCAGCAGCCCACATGCCCCCGGGGAGCTGTTTTTT
.,once,TRBV28,TRBJ2-7,15,CASSFGPGLSYEQYF,TGTGCCAGCAGTTTTGGGCCAGGGCTTAGCTACGAGCAGTACTTC
.,.,TRBV5-1,TRBJ2-6,16,CASQLAGASGANVLTF,TGCGCCAGCCAATTGGCAGGGGCGTCTGGGGCCAACGTCCTGACTTTC
TRBD1,.,TRBV6-6,TRBJ2-7,16,CASRQTRGTGAHEQYF,TGTGCCAGCAGGCAAACGCGCGGGACAGGGGCCCACGAGCAGTACTTC
TRBD2,.,TRBV5-6,TRBJ2-1,15,CASSPIAGVYNEQFF,TGTGCCAGCAGCCCAATAGCGGGAGTTTACAATGAGCAGTTCTTC